This T cell receptor (beta chain) is from a study of blood T cell repertoires in COVID-19 (dated by TCRdb to 2020 to 2021). Describing the broader study: Collaborator samples came from the United States, Italy and Spain and covered acute and convalescent phases of COVID-19. Samples were obtained from the ongoing ImmuneRACE study (first 160 participants) and from 1,200 or so subjects provided by 6 global collaborators. A freely available public database, intended as a resource for researchers studying the immune response to SARS-CoV-2, is where the repertoires were released. The prospective study material was composed of cDNA or gDNA derived from T cells, B-cell-depleted T cells, or PBMCs. Where available, HLA class I and class II types were obtained from metadata supplied by the sample provider rather than from assay-based typing. Sample metadata almost always included a de-identified subject ID, COVID-19 status, age in years and sex. Subjects who had been exposed to COVID-19, were actively infected with it, or had recovered from it provided the deeply sampled blood TCRbeta repertoires that made up the dataset.

Trimming removed 0 bases from V and 6 bases from J, leaving 17 bases between the germline ends. From its cysteine to its phenylalanine, the CDR3 spans 16 amino acids. Solely the CDR3 DNA is kept, with 48 bases framed from the first base. CDR1 and CDR2 (MGHRA, YSYEKL) derive from the germline V gene. Paper-wide results and their limitations: How much clinical and demographic metadata was included differed by source and by participant, and the metadata was provided uncurated.

The immunoSEQ Assay, a bias-controlled multiplex PCR, was used to amplify TCRbeta CDR3 regions from genomic DNA. Per the source publication's procedure: The number of nucleated cells in each sample was estimated from the amplification of reference gene primers within the assay. Sequence reads were collapsed and filtered to measure the absolute abundance of every unique TCRbeta CDR3 rearrangement. For each sample, productive Simpson clonality was calculated by taking the square root of Simpson's diversity index across productive rearrangements. Here the immuneACCESS table is served through TCRdb, limited to in-frame sequences with V and J called. Missing clones are a known gap in these copies; in checked studies unresolved V genes cover under half, and the rest lacks a known reason. D and trimming were read from the DNA, whereas the V and J calls and clone size are those reported in that table. For this sample there are 210,000 or so clones; about 77% appear just once. The top ten clonotypes cover 2.5% to 3% of the sample.

Worth noting for this clone: This clone's antigen is unknown. The record has no base qualities; no much larger clone is one base away.

The collaborating institutions used their own protocols to collect whole blood in K2EDTA tubes. For TCRbeta analysis, collaborators shipped samples in one of three forms: frozen whole blood, isolated PBMCs, or DNA extracted from either of those sample types. This sequence originates from a woman of 80 years or more with active or convalescent COVID-19. The chain is made from TRBV4-1 and TRBJ1-2; the D gene is possibly TRBD1, with 5 bases matching. Sequencing was done on a sample of peripheral blood. The DNA is TGCGCCAGCAGCCAAGATCGGGGGACGATGGGTGATGGCTACACCTTC. Its protein reads: CASSQDRGTMGDGYTF.